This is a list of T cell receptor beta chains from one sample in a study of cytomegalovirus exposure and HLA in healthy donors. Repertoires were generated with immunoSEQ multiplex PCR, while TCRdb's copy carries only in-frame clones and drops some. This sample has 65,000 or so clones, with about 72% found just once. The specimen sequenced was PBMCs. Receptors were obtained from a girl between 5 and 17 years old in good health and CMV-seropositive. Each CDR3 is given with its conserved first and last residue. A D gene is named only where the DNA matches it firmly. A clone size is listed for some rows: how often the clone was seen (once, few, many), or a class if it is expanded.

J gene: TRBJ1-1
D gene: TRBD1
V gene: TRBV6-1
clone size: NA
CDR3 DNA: TGTGCCAGCAGTGCCGGGACAGTGGGAACTGAAGCTTTCTTT
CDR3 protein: CASSAGTVGTEAFF

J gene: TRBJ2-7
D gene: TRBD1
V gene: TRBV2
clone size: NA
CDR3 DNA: TGTGCCAGCAAGAGTCATCAGGACAGGCTGCCCTACGAGCAGTACTTC
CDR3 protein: CASKSHQDRLPYEQYF

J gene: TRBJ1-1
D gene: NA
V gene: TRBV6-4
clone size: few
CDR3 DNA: TGTGCCAGCAGTCAGGGCGCTGAAGCTTTCTTT
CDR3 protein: CASSQGAEAFF

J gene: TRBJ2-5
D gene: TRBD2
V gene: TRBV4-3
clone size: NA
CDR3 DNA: TGCGCCAGCAGCCGAGACTTGACTAGCGGATTGTACCAAGAGACCCAGTACTTC
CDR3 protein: CASSRDLTSGLYQETQYF

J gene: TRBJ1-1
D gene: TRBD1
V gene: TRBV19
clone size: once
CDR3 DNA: TGTGCCAGTAGTCCAACCGGGACAGGGTCTGAAGCTTTCTTT
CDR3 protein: CASSPTGTGSEAFF

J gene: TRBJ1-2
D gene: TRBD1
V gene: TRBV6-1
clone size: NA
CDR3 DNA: TGTGCCAGCACCAAAGGGGGGGGACAGGGATTCGGCTACACCTTC
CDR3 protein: CASTKGGGQGFGYTF

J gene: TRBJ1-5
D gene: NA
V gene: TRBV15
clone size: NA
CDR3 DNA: TGTGCCACCAGCAATAACGGGTACAATCAGCCCCAGCATTTT
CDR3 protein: CATSNNGYNQPQHF

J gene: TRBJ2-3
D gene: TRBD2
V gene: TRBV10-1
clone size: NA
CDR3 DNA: TGCGCCAGCGGCGCGGGAGGAGGCACAGATACGCAGTATTTT
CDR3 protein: CASGAGGGTDTQYF

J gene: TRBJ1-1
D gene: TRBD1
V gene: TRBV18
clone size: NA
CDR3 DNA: TGTGCCAGCTCACCGGGACAGGAGAACACTGAAGCTTTCTTT
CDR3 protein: CASSPGQENTEAFF

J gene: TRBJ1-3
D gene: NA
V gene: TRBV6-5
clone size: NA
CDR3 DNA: TGTGCCAGCAGATACGGGACTTCTGGAAACACCATATATTTT
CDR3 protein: CASRYGTSGNTIYF

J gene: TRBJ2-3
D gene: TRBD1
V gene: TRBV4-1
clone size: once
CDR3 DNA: TGCGCCAGCAGGAAAGGTGTCCTGGACAGGCTATATGGCACAGATACGCAGTATTTT
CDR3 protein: CASRKGVLDRLYGTDTQYF

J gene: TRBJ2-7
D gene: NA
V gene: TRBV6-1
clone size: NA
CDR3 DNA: TGTGCCAGCAGTGAAAACCAGGCGGGCGACCACTACGAGCAGTACTTC
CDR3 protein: CASSENQAGDHYEQYF

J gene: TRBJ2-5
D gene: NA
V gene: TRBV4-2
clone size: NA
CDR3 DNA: TGTGCCAGCAGCCTTAAATCCCCCGGAGAGACCCAGTACTTC
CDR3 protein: CASSLKSPGETQYF

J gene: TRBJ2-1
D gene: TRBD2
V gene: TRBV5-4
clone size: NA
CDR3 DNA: TGTGCCAGCAGCCTAAGCGGGGGCTCTTACAATGAGCAGTTCTTC
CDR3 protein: CASSLSGGSYNEQFF

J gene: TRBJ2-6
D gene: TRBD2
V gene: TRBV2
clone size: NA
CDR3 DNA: TGTGCCAGCAGTGAAGTCCTAGCGGCGACCTTCTCTGGGGCCAACGTCCTGACTTTC
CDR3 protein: CASSEVLAATFSGANVLTF